The T cell receptor beta chain described here comes from a study of blood T cell repertoires in COVID-19. Study-wide context: Samples taken during acute and convalescent COVID-19 were collected in the United States, Italy and Spain.

TCRdb's copy holds only in-frame clones and misses some; the assay was immunoSEQ multiplex PCR. Among 300,000 to 400,000 clones listed, roughly 84% were seen once. This CDR3 region has 17 residues. V lost 6 bases to trimming and J lost 1 base; unmatched junction nucleotides: 14. Per the germline V gene, CDR1 is SEHNR and CDR2 is FQNEAQ (reference sequence). The material sequenced was peripheral blood. This chain uses TRBV7-9 with TRBJ1-1; TRBD1 matches 7 bases. The TCR was taken from a man in his forties or fifties with active or convalescent COVID-19. This CDR3 reads CASRRLPQGWTNTEAFF. CDR3 DNA sequence: TGTGCCAGCAGGAGATTACCACAGGGGTGGACGAACACTGAAGCTTTCTTT.